This is a list of T cell receptor beta chains from one sample in a study of response to subunit inactivated influenza vaccine. TCRdb reanalysed the RT-PCR reads using MiXCR and keeps one entry per CDR3 protein. The data show 540,000 or so distinct CDR3 sequences, around 13% seen once. This sample comprised PBMCs from blood, obtained roughly 46 days after vaccination. The receptors derive from a middle-aged man who received an inactivated influenza vaccine. CDR3s include the opening cysteine and the closing phenylalanine or tryptophan. Fields, in order: D gene, V gene, clone size, J gene, CDR3 DNA, CDR3 protein. A D gene is named only where the DNA matches it firmly. Rows give clone size only sometimes, using once, few, many, or a class for an expanded clone.

-	TRBV20-1	-	TRBJ2-5	TGCAGTGCTCGTCCCGGTCCCCCATCCCAGTACTTC	CSARPGPPSQYF
-	TRBV20-1	-	TRBJ1-3	TGCAGTGCTAGAGGCAGGGAAACGGGAAACACCATATATTTT	CSARGRETGNTIYF
TRBD2	TRBV15	few	TRBJ2-5	TGTGCCACCAGCAGAGATGGGGCTCTAGCGGACTGGAGTGAGACCCAGTACTTC	CATSRDGALADWSETQYF
-	TRBV10-3	-	TRBJ2-2	TGTGCCATCAAAGCCGGTTCCCGAACGGACACCGGGGAGCTGTTTTTT	CAIKAGSRTDTGELFF
TRBD2	TRBV29-1	-	TRBJ2-7	TGCAGCGTGGGGCGGGGGAACTACGAGCAGTACTTC	CSVGRGNYEQYF
-	TRBV12-3/TRBV12-4	few	TRBJ2-5	TGTGCCAGCAGTTTAGCGGCAGGGCCGAGGGGGACCCAGTACTTC	CASSLAAGPRGTQYF
-	TRBV29-1	few	TRBJ1-2	TGCAGCGTTGAAGATCAAGGGGGGAACTATGGCTACACCTTC	CSVEDQGGNYGYTF
TRBD2	TRBV6-1	-	TRBJ2-1	TGTGCCAGCAGAAAAGGAAGCGGGAGGTACTCCTACCACAATGAGCAGTTCTTC	CASRKGSGRYSYHNEQFF
-	TRBV28	-	TRBJ2-7	TGTGCCAGCAGTTTATGGGTTTCCGGGACAAGGGGCGCCGAGCAGTACTTC	CASSLWVSGTRGAEQYF
-	TRBV4-3	few	TRBJ1-4	TGCGCCAGCAGCCACCTACCGGTCGGAGGTGGGGGTGAAAAACTGTTTTTT	CASSHLPVGGGGEKLFF
-	TRBV29-1	many	TRBJ1-4	TGCAGCGCCGGGGGAGGGGCAACTAATGAAAAACTGTTTTTT	CSAGGGATNEKLFF
TRBD2	TRBV12-3/TRBV12-4	few	TRBJ2-2	TGTGCCAGCATCCTACTAGCGGGGGGGCCCGGGGAGCTGTTTTTT	CASILLAGGPGELFF
TRBD1	TRBV9	-	TRBJ2-5	TGTGCCAGCAGCAGCCGGACAGGGGAATGGGAGACCCAGTACTTC	CASSSRTGEWETQYF
-	TRBV9	few	TRBJ2-7	TGTGCCAGCAGCGTAGGGAGTTCCTACGAGCAGTACTTC	CASSVGSSYEQYF
-	TRBV20-1	-	TRBJ2-1	TGCAGTGCTACTTACTTGGTCGAGCAGTTCTTC	CSATYLVEQFF
TRBD1	TRBV12-3/TRBV12-4	-	TRBJ2-1	TGTGCCAGCAGTACTAGGACAGGCGTCCCTTACAATGAGCAGTTCTTC	CASSTRTGVPYNEQFF
-	TRBV12-3/TRBV12-4	-	TRBJ2-3	TGTGCCAGCAGTTTATTGACAGATACGCACTATTTT	CASSLLTDTHYF
TRBD1	TRBV20-1	many	TRBJ2-1	TGCAGTGCTAGAGACGCCACAGGGGCGATCTACAATGAGCAGTTCTTC	CSARDATGAIYNEQFF
TRBD1	TRBV14	many	TRBJ2-1	TGTGCCAGCAGCAAACACCCGGGACATCAGGGGGTGCAGTTCTTC	CASSKHPGHQGVQFF
-	TRBV29-1	many	TRBJ2-1	TGCAGCGTTGTACGGACCTCAGGCAATGAGCAGTTCTTC	CSVVRTSGNEQFF
-	TRBV20-1	-	TRBJ2-1	TGCAGTGCTAGTGCCTTCTGGAGCTCCTACAATGAGCAGTTCTTC	CSASAFWSSYNEQFF
-	TRBV20-1	-	TRBJ2-7	TGCAGTGCGCTTAAAGGGGGTCACGGGACTTACGAGCAGTACTTC	CSALKGGHGTYEQYF
TRBD2	TRBV5-1	-	TRBJ2-7	TGCGCCAGCAGCTTGGAGCTGGGACTAGAGGGCGAGCAGTACTTC	CASSLELGLEGEQYF
-	TRBV5-5	-	TRBJ2-1	TGTGCCAGCAGCTACCCACGGACTATAGACAATGAGCAGTTCTTC	CASSYPRTIDNEQFF
-	TRBV4-2	-	TRBJ2-3	TGTGCCAGCAGCCAACCCGGAGTCACAGATACGCAGTATTTT	CASSQPGVTDTQYF